A single sample gave rise to the 23 T cell receptor beta chains below, sequenced in a study of control samples from healthy donors and cancer patients. TCRdb keeps only in-frame clones here, not all; method: immunoSEQ multiplex PCR. The repertoire holds roughly 130,000 clones, more than 90% seen once, with approximately 11% in the top ten. The sequencing input was blood. These receptor sequences come from a man aged 25 to 45 in good health.

This chain links TRBV7-9 with TRBJ1-2; D may be TRBD1 (5 bases). The V gene lost 5 bases and the J gene lost 4 bases, with 11 bases spanning the gap. CDR3 size: 13 residues. Looked up from germline, CDR1 is SEHNR and CDR2 is FQNEAQ (reference sequence). The CDR3 sequence: CASSPRVLYGYTF. Here the CDR3 DNA reads TGTGCCAGCAGCCCCAGGGTTCTCTATGGCTACACCTTC.

The chain combines TRBV7-8 with TRBJ2-1, with D perhaps TRBD2 (7 bases). V lost 3 bases and J lost 4, with 19 bases in between. Looked up from germline, CDR1 is SGHVS and CDR2 is FQNEAQ. The CDR3 has 17 amino acids. The CDR3 nucleotides read TGTGCCAGCAGCTTGCCGCGGGGGCAGGGTGGATACAATGAGCAGTTCTTC. This sequence encodes CASSLPRGQGGYNEQFF.

The CDR3 region has the DNA TGTGCCAGCAGTCCCCGGGACAGCTTCACCGTGAATAGCAATCAGCCCCAGCATTTT. This translates into CASSPRDSFTVNSNQPQHF. V usage is TRBV5-5 and J usage is TRBJ1-5, with TRBD1 matching over 7 bases. CDR1 is SGHKS and CDR2 is YYEKEE in the germline V gene (reference sequence). This CDR3 has 19 residues. With 5 bases clipped from V and 0 bases from J, the junction kept 17 bases outside the gene matches.

This clone was observed a handful of times. The V gene is TRBV6-5, the J gene TRBJ1-1; D remains ambiguous. Trimming stripped 7 bases from V and 0 bases from J, with 15 bases between. Germline V gives CDR1 MNHEY, CDR2 SVGAGI. CDR3 length equals 15 residues. CDR3 DNA: TGTGCCAGCAACAGATTAGACAAACTGAACACTGAAGCTTTCTTT. Protein sequence: CASNRLDKLNTEAFF.

V gene TRBV19 combines with J gene TRBJ1-1; 11 bases map to TRBD1. The V gene's germline CDR1 is LNHDA and CDR2 SQIVND (reference sequence). The V segment lost 3 bases and the J segment 4 bases; nucleotides outside the gene matches: 13. This CDR3 has 18 amino acids. CDR3 sequence reads: CASSMRTGGLKGFTEAFF. For the CDR3, the DNA is TGTGCCAGTAGTATGAGGACAGGGGGCTTGAAAGGATTCACTGAAGCTTTCTTT.

This sequence joins TRBV4-1 and TRBJ2-7; 10 nucleotides match TRBD2. V lost 4 bases to trimming and J lost 0 bases; unmatched junction nucleotides: 6. CDR3 length equals 16 residues. CDR1 MGHRA and CDR2 YSYEKL come from the germline V gene. The CDR3 sequence: CASSPLGLAVSYEQYF. The CDR3 region has the DNA TGCGCCAGCAGCCCCCTAGGACTAGCGGTCTCCTACGAGCAGTACTTC.

This chain connects TRBV28 to TRBJ2-2; TRBD2 might be the D (6 bases). The CDR3 is 15 residues long. Germline V gene lookup returns CDR1 MDHEN and CDR2 SYDVKM. Between the trimmed V and J ends, which lost 3 bases and 3 bases, there was a span of 11 bases. CDR3 protein: CASSLAGQDTGELFF. The CDR3 DNA reads TGTGCCAGCAGTTTGGCGGGGCAGGACACCGGGGAGCTGTTTTTT.

V usage is TRBV9 and J usage is TRBJ2-3; TRBD1 matches 7 bases. The CDR3 is 15 amino acids. Per the germline V gene, CDR1 is SGDLS and CDR2 is YYNGEE. V trimming: 0 bases; J trimming: 5 bases; junction bases outside the gene matches: 6. The CDR3 DNA is TGTGCCAGCAGCGTAGAGGCAGGGGGTGGAGATACGCAGTATTTT. It specifies CASSVEAGGGDTQYF.

The chain employs TRBV7-2 and TRBJ1-4; D is unclear. The V gene's germline CDR1 is SGHTA and CDR2 FQGNSA. V was cut by 3 bases and J by 6 bases, with 14 bases left in between. The CDR3 sequence is 15 residues long. The CDR3 is CASSLDGTKHEKLFF. DNA of the CDR3: TGTGCCAGCAGCTTGGACGGTACCAAACATGAAAAACTGTTTTTT. Drawing the rest from reference TRBV7-2 and TRBJ1-4, the complete variable domain is GAGVSQSPSNKVTEKGKDVELRCDPISGHTALYWYRQSLGQGLEFLIYFQGNSAPDKSGLPSDRFSAERTGGSVSTLTIQRTQQEDSAVYLCASSLDGTKHEKLFFGSGTQLSVL.

V and J are TRBV9 and TRBJ2-2; 8 nucleotides agree with TRBD1. Germline V gene lookup returns CDR1 SGDLS and CDR2 YYNGEE. J lost 7 bases, V lost 0 bases, and 5 bases had no gene match. The CDR3 totals 15 residues. CDR3 loop: CASSVDQGAGGELFF. In DNA, the CDR3 is TGTGCCAGCAGCGTAGACCAGGGGGCGGGCGGGGAGCTGTTTTTT.

The chain uses TRBV28 and TRBJ1-2, with D possibly TRBD1 on 6 matching bases. CDR1 is MDHEN, CDR2 SYDVKM, per germline. Between the trimmed V and J ends, which lost 4 bases and 3 bases, there was a span of 9 bases. The CDR3 runs 13 residues. The CDR3 is CASSYRDYYGYTF. CDR3 coding DNA: TGTGCCAGCAGTTACAGGGATTACTATGGCTACACCTTC.

As concerns this clone: Other DNA sequences in this sample translate to the same CDR3. The CDR3 sequence is CASSDGSTDTQYF. Here the CDR3 DNA reads TGTGCCAGCAGTGACGGGAGCACAGATACGCAGTATTTT. The chain has TRBV6-4 and TRBJ2-3; D not resolved. V gave up 2 bases and J gave up 0 bases, with 3 bases separating them. The CDR3 loop spans 13 amino acids. From germline, CDR1 is MRHNA and CDR2 SNTAGT.

The CDR3 region has the DNA TGTGCCAGCAGTGGGTTAGCGGGAGGCCTCACCGGGGAGCTGTTTTTT. Translated, it gives CASSGLAGGLTGELFF. The chain has TRBV6-1 and TRBJ2-2, with 10 bases identical to TRBD2. Germline V gene sequence: CDR1 MNHNS, CDR2 SASEGT. V lost 4 bases to trimming and J lost 4 bases; unmatched junction nucleotides: 6. The CDR3 sequence is 16 residues long.

The chain carries TRBV4-1 and TRBJ1-3; D perhaps matches TRBD1 (5 bases). Germline CDR1 MGHRA, CDR2 YSYEKL. Trimming stripped 1 base from V and 0 bases from J, with 16 bases between. This CDR3 spans 18 amino acids. CDR3 loop: CASSQGGRGRGSGNTIYF. Written as DNA, the CDR3 is TGCGCCAGCAGCCAAGGAGGCCGGGGTAGGGGCTCTGGAAACACCATATATTTT.

This sequence joins TRBV4-3 and TRBJ2-7; the match to TRBD1 covers 7 bases. The ends lost 0 bases at V and 1 base at J; junction bases unmatched: 0. The CDR3 is 14 amino acids. Germline CDR1 reads LGHNA; CDR2 reads YSLEER. CDR3 region: CASSQDRGSYEQYF. For the CDR3, the DNA is TGCGCCAGCAGCCAAGACAGGGGGTCCTACGAGCAGTACTTC.

This clone showed up just once. The chain carries TRBV6-2 or TRBV6-3 and TRBJ1-1; TRBD1 agrees at 8 bases. The CDR3 runs 14 residues. The V gene end was trimmed by 5 bases and the J gene end by 3 bases; junction bases not matched to a gene: 5. Germline V gene sequence: CDR1 MNHEY, CDR2 SVGEGT. CDR3 in DNA: TGTGCCAGCAGTGCAGACAGGGGATACACTGAAGCTTTCTTT. Translating it yields CASSADRGYTEAFF.

The chain employs TRBV19 and TRBJ2-7; 9 bases align to TRBD1. Germline CDR1 reads LNHDA; CDR2 reads SQIVND (reference sequence). CDR3 length equals 14 residues. V trimming: 4 bases; J trimming: 7 bases; junction bases outside the gene matches: 8. The CDR3 here is CASSTPDRGGEQYF. The DNA for the CDR3 is TGTGCCAGTAGTACCCCGGACAGGGGTGGGGAGCAGTACTTC.

The rearrangement uses TRBV19 and TRBJ1-5, with a possible D match to TRBD1 (6 bases). Between the trimmed V and J ends, which lost 5 bases and 3 bases, there was a span of 20 bases. Germline V gene data show CDR1 as LNHDA and CDR2 as SQIVND (reference sequence). This CDR3 region has 17 residues. CDR3 nucleotide sequence: TGTGCCAGTAGTTGGGCGGGCTACGGGGGCCCCAATCAGCCCCAGCATTTT. Encoded protein: CASSWAGYGGPNQPQHF. The full variable domain, with the rest looked up from reference TRBV19 and TRBJ1-5, is DGGITQSPKYLFRKEGQNVTLSCEQNLNHDAMYWYRQDPGQGLRLIYYSQIVNDFQKGDIAEGYSVSREKKESFPLTVTSAQKNPTAFYLCASSWAGYGGPNQPQHFGDGTRLSIL.

This sequence joins TRBV9 and TRBJ2-3, with D possibly matching TRBD2 (6 bases). CDR3 length: 15 residues. V was cut by 3 bases and J by 0 bases, with 11 bases left in between. Germline values: CDR1 SGDLS, CDR2 YYNGEE. The CDR3 region has the DNA TGTGCCAGCAGCGGGGGGAGGTACAGCACAGATACGCAGTATTTT. Protein sequence: CASSGGRYSTDTQYF. The full variable domain, with the rest looked up from reference TRBV9 and TRBJ2-3, is DSGVTQTPKHLITATGQRVTLRCSPRSGDLSVYWYQQSLDQGLQFLIQYYNGEERAKGNILERFSAQQFPDLHSELNLSSLELGDSALYFCASSGGRYSTDTQYFGPGTRLTVL.

V gene TRBV24-1 combines with J gene TRBJ1-6; the match to TRBD1 covers 10 bases. CDR1 is KGHDR and CDR2 is SFDVKD in the germline V gene. The CDR3 length is 18 residues. With V trimmed by 5 bases and J by 3 bases, 9 bases remained unmatched. The CDR3 region is CATSGVTGGVFYNSPLHF. In DNA, the CDR3 is TGTGCCACCAGTGGAGTGACAGGGGGCGTGTTCTATAATTCACCCCTCCACTTT.

The DNA of the CDR3 is TGTGCCAGCAGCTTAGAGATTAGCAAAGAAGCTTTCTTT. This encodes CASSLEISKEAFF. V usage is TRBV11-2 and J usage is TRBJ1-1; D not certain. Trimming removed 0 bases at V and 8 bases at J, with 10 bases between. There are 13 residues in the CDR3. Germline values: CDR1 SGHAT, CDR2 FQNNGV.

The chain recombines TRBV6-1 with TRBJ1-1; no clear D gene. Between the trimmed V and J ends, which lost 2 bases and 0 bases, there was a span of 10 bases. This CDR3 has 15 residues. Germline-derived CDR1 and CDR2 are MNHNS and SASEGT. The CDR3 sequence: CASSEQIEMNTEAFF. DNA for the CDR3: TGTGCCAGCAGTGAACAGATTGAGATGAACACTGAAGCTTTCTTT.

This chain uses TRBV7-8 with TRBJ1-1; D remains unclear. The CDR3 is 12 amino acids. The germline V gene has CDR1 SGHVS and CDR2 FQNEAQ. The V end was cut by 1 base, the J end by 7 bases, with 7 bases between. CDR3 coding DNA: TGTGCCAGCAGCTTAGGGGTTGGTGAAGCTTTCTTT. This translates into CASSLGVGEAFF.